Each of the 27 T cell receptor beta chains below was sequenced from the same sample in a study of T cell responses to AZD1222 COVID-19 vaccine. The data were produced by immunoSEQ multiplex PCR, yet TCRdb's version contains in-frame clones alone and is incomplete. The sample carries about 110,000 clones, less than 95% recorded once. The sample was peripheral blood, taken 28 days after the second AZD1222 dose. These receptor sequences come from an adult who received the AZD1222 COVID-19 vaccine.

This chain joins TRBV18 and TRBJ1-5; a possible D gene is TRBD1 (6 bases). The V end lost 4 bases, the J end lost 4 bases, and 14 bases lay between the germline ends. This CDR3 is built from 15 residues. Germline lookup yields CDR1 KGHSH and CDR2 LQKENI. In DNA form, the CDR3 reads TGTGCCAGCTCACGGCAAGGACAGCCGAATCAGCCCCAGCATTTT. Its protein is CASSRQGQPNQPQHF.

The chain joins TRBV7-9 to TRBJ1-1; 8 nucleotides match TRBD1. The junction had 6 bases not matched to a gene; V was cut back by 3 bases and J by 6 bases. CDR1 and CDR2 (germline): SEHNR, FQNEAQ (reference sequence). The CDR3 contains 14 residues. The CDR3 bases are TGTGCCAGCAGCTTGATCGACAGGGGTGCTGAAGCTTTCTTT. Translating it yields CASSLIDRGAEAFF.

The gene calls are TRBV30 and TRBJ1-5; D not certain. Trimming shortened V by 8 bases and J by 9 bases, and 8 bases separated the two germline ends. Germline V gives CDR1 GTSNPN, CDR2 SVGIG (reference sequence). The CDR3 loop spans 9 amino acids. This CDR3 is CAPSRPQHF. CDR3 in DNA: TGTGCCCCCAGTCGGCCCCAGCATTTT.

This chain uses TRBV5-5 with TRBJ1-1; the D gene is possibly TRBD1 (6 bases). This CDR3 is 14 amino acids long. The V gene lost 4 bases and the J gene lost 4 bases, with 14 bases spanning the gap. Germline lookup yields CDR1 SGHKS and CDR2 YYEKEE (reference sequence). The CDR3 nucleotides read TGTGCCAGCAGCATTCACAGGGAGGGCACTGAAGCTTTCTTT. Its protein product is CASSIHREGTEAFF.

V gene TRBV29-1 combines with J gene TRBJ2-7, with D possibly being TRBD1 (6 bases). Deletions cut 6 bases from V and 7 bases from J, with 16 bases between. This CDR3 has 12 amino acids. Germline V lookup: CDR1 SQVTM, CDR2 ANQGSEA. CDR3 amino acids: CSVGEQGREQYF. Here the CDR3 DNA reads TGCAGCGTCGGGGAACAGGGTAGGGAGCAGTACTTC.

V gene TRBV7-2 combines with J gene TRBJ1-5, with D possibly matching TRBD1 (5 bases). The germline V gene encodes CDR1 SGHTA and CDR2 FQGNSA. V dropped 1 base and J dropped 3 bases, with 13 bases sitting between them. This CDR3 contains 16 residues. In nucleotides, the CDR3 is TGTGCCAGCAGCTTAGGGGGTGACAGCTACAATCAGCCCCAGCATTTT. It is translated as CASSLGGDSYNQPQHF.

The chain carries TRBV2 and TRBJ2-1; D is undetermined. The V end lost 6 bases, the J end lost 0 bases, and 12 bases lay between the germline ends. CDR1 SNHLY and CDR2 FYNNEI come from the germline V gene. The CDR3 has 15 residues. CDR3 sequence reads: CASRPGDGSYNEQFF. CDR3 nucleotides: TGTGCCAGCAGACCTGGGGATGGCTCCTACAATGAGCAGTTCTTC.

V is TRBV27 and J is TRBJ1-2; D gene ambiguous. V was cut by 1 base and J by 0 bases, with 12 bases left in between. CDR3 size: 16 residues. The germline V gene has CDR1 MNHEY and CDR2 SMNVEV (reference sequence). This CDR3 is CASSLFWPLPNYGYTF. The CDR3 region has the DNA TGTGCCAGCAGTTTATTCTGGCCGTTGCCTAACTATGGCTACACCTTC.

The chain employs TRBV6-5 and TRBJ2-3, with a possible D match to TRBD2 (7 bases). Per germline, CDR1 MNHEY and CDR2 SVGAGI. This CDR3 region has 14 residues. Trimming stripped 6 bases from V and 2 bases from J, with 12 bases between. The CDR3 DNA follows: TGTGCCAGCAGCGGGGGGCCCTACACAGATACGCAGTATTTT. Translated: CASSGGPYTDTQYF.

The J gene is TRBJ1-4, the V gene TRBV5-6; D is uncertain. The CDR3 covers 15 residues. Germline CDR1 and CDR2: SGHDT and YYEEEE. V was pared by 1 base and J by 8 bases, with 15 bases between. The CDR3 loop reads CASSLLGGEYEKLFF. The CDR3 nucleotides read TGTGCCAGCAGCTTGTTAGGTGGGGAATACGAAAAACTGTTTTTT.

The chain uses TRBV21-1 and TRBJ2-2; the table gives TRBD1 as D, unverified against the DNA. TRBV21-1 is annotated as a pseudogene. The CDR3 consists of 19 residues. CDR3 sequence (DNA): TGTGCCAGCAGCAAAAGGGGTAGGGACAGGGGGCGGAGCACCGGGGAGCTGTTTTTT. Translating gives CASSKRGRDRGRSTGELFF.

The genes are TRBV7-9 and TRBJ2-7, with 9 bases matching TRBD1. The CDR3 contains 17 residues. CDR1 and CDR2 (germline): SEHNR, FQNEAQ (reference sequence). The V gene end was trimmed by 3 bases and the J gene end by 2 bases; junction bases not matched to a gene: 11. In DNA, the CDR3 is TGTGCCAGCAGCTTGGTCCGACACCGGGACAGGGCCTACGAGCAGTACTTC. This encodes CASSLVRHRDRAYEQYF.

V is TRBV12-5 and J is TRBJ2-1; weak D call: TRBD1 (6 bases). The CDR3 has 16 amino acids. CDR1 LGHNT and CDR2 FRNRAP come from the germline V gene. Trimming cost V 0 bases and J 1 base, with 10 bases left between them. In nucleotides, the CDR3 is TGTGCTAGTGGTTTGGTTGCCGGACAGTCCTACAATGAGCAGTTCTTC. Translated: CASGLVAGQSYNEQFF.

The DNA for the CDR3 is TGTGCCAGCTCAGCCTACAACGAGATAGAGAAGTTCTTC. Its protein is CASSAYNEIEKFF. The V call is TRBV18, the J call TRBJ2-1; no clear D gene. Per the germline V gene, CDR1 is KGHSH and CDR2 is LQKENI. The CDR3 extends over 13 amino acids. V lost 5 bases and J lost 14, with 19 bases in between.

This rearrangement joins TRBV2 to TRBJ1-4; a possible D gene is TRBD1 (5 bases). Looked up from germline, CDR1 is SNHLY and CDR2 is FYNNEI. V was cut by 7 bases and J by 4 bases, with 10 bases left in between. There are 13 residues in the CDR3. CDR3 sequence (DNA): TGTGCCAGCAACCGGGACGGTAATGAAAAACTGTTTTTT. This encodes CASNRDGNEKLFF.

DNA of the CDR3: TGTGCCAGCAAGGTCTACAGAAACTACGAGCAGTACTTC. The encoded protein is CASKVYRNYEQYF. The rearrangement links TRBV2 to TRBJ2-7; D is uncertain. Deletions cut 7 bases from V and 3 bases from J, with 13 bases between. The V gene's germline CDR1 is SNHLY and CDR2 FYNNEI. This CDR3 contains 13 residues.

The chain has TRBV23-1 and TRBJ2-1; 8 positions match TRBD2. TRBV23-1 is marked as an open reading frame, function uncertain. With V trimmed by 5 bases and J by 5 bases, 8 bases remained unmatched. The CDR3 extends over 15 amino acids. DNA of the CDR3: TGCGCCAGCAGTTCTCGGGGGGGTTGGGACAATGAGCAGTTCTTC. Its protein product is CASSSRGGWDNEQFF.

This rearrangement joins TRBV19 to TRBJ1-1, with D hard to call. V was cut by 4 bases and J by 5 bases, with 11 bases left in between. This CDR3 region has 13 residues. The germline V gene has CDR1 LNHDA and CDR2 SQIVND (reference sequence). The CDR3, as DNA: TGTGCCAGTAGTAGCCGCGATAGGACTGAAGCTTTCTTT. Residues: CASSSRDRTEAFF.

V and J are TRBV5-1 and TRBJ2-3; D could derive from TRBD1 or TRBD2 (5 bases each). Germline-derived CDR1 and CDR2 are SGHRS and YFSETQ. Trimming removed 0 bases from V and 5 bases from J, with 10 bases in between. The CDR3 has 14 amino acids. CDR3 DNA: TGCGCCAGCAGCTTGGGGGACGCCGGAGATACGCAGTATTTT. Translated: CASSLGDAGDTQYF.

There are a few counts of this clone. The chain couples TRBV27 to TRBJ1-1, with 7 positions matching TRBD1. V was clipped by 6 bases and J by 6 bases; unmatched bases: 4. The CDR3 consists of 12 residues. Germline CDR1 is MNHEY and CDR2 is SMNVEV (reference sequence). CDR3 sequence reads: CASSLTGAEAFF. The CDR3 region has the DNA TGTGCCAGCAGCCTTACAGGGGCTGAAGCTTTCTTT.

The V call is TRBV15, the J call TRBJ2-3, with D uncertain. Germline V CDR1 and CDR2: LNHNV, YYDKDF (reference sequence). The CDR3 is made up of 14 amino acids. Trimming removed 0 bases from V and 6 bases from J, with 10 bases in between. Here the CDR3 reads CATSRDTTQDTQYF. Written as DNA, the CDR3 is TGTGCCACCAGCAGAGATACCACGCAGGATACGCAGTATTTT.

The chain employs TRBV7-9 and TRBJ2-7; TRBD1 agrees at 8 bases. Germline lookup yields CDR1 SEHNR and CDR2 FQNEAQ (reference sequence). The CDR3 sequence is 14 residues long. Trimming took 5 bases from V and 2 from J; bases not matched to a gene: 5. CDR3 loop: CASSTGQGTYEQYF. CDR3 in DNA: TGTGCCAGCAGCACCGGACAGGGAACCTACGAGCAGTACTTC.

The V and J genes are TRBV7-2 and TRBJ2-7, with TRBD2 matching over 14 bases. Germline trimming cut 4 bases from V and 4 bases from J; bases unmatched to any gene: 6. The length of the CDR3 is 16 residues. Germline V gene sequence: CDR1 SGHTA, CDR2 FQGNSA. The CDR3 DNA sequence: TGTGCCAGCAGCTCTCGGACTAGCGGGGGGAGATACGAGCAGTACTTC. This translates into CASSSRTSGGRYEQYF.

The V and J genes are TRBV5-5 and TRBJ1-1; TRBD1 matches 9 bases. Germline values: CDR1 SGHKS, CDR2 YYEKEE (reference sequence). V shed 3 bases and J 5 bases; nucleotides not matched to a gene: 8. The CDR3 covers 15 residues. The CDR3, as DNA: TGTGCCAGCAGCTACGTACAGGGGGCTAGGACTGAAGCTTTCTTT. Its translation is CASSYVQGARTEAFF.

The rearrangement links TRBV9 to TRBJ1-6; D call uncertain. Germline V gene sequence: CDR1 SGDLS, CDR2 YYNGEE. The CDR3 length is 14 residues. With 0 bases removed from V and 7 bases from J, the gap between germline ends came to 8 bases. The DNA for the CDR3 is TGTGCCAGCAGCGTAGACACACTCAATTCACCCCTCCACTTT. This sequence encodes CASSVDTLNSPLHF.

The genes are TRBV7-9 and TRBJ2-5, with no clear D. The CDR3 is 12 residues long. Deletions cut 2 bases from V and 3 bases from J, with 4 bases between. CDR1 is SEHNR, CDR2 FQNEAQ, per germline (reference sequence). The CDR3 DNA reads as TGTGCCAGCAGCTTAACTGAAGAGACCCAGTACTTC. This encodes CASSLTEETQYF.

The J gene is TRBJ2-5, the V gene TRBV4-1; 7 nucleotides line up with TRBD2. Germline V lookup: CDR1 MGHRA, CDR2 YSYEKL. The CDR3 is 15 amino acids. V shed 0 bases, J shed 5 bases, and the junction held 6 bases outside the gene matches. CDR3 loop: CASSQDAGDRETQYF. CDR3 DNA sequence: TGCGCCAGCAGCCAAGACGCGGGGGATCGCGAGACCCAGTACTTC.